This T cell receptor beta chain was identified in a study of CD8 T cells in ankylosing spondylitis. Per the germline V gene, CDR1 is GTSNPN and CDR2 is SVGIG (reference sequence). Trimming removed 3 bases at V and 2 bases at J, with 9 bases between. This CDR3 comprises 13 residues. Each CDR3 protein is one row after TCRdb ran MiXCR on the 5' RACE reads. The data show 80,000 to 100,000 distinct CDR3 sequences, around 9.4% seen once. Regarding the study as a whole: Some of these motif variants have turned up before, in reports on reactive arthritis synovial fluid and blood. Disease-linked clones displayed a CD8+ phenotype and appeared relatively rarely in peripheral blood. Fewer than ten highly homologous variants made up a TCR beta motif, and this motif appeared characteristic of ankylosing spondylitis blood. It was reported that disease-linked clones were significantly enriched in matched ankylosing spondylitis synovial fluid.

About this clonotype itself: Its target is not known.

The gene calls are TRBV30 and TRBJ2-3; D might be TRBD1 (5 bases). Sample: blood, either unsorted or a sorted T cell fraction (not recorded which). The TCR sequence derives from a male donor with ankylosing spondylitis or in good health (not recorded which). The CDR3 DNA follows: TGTGCCTGGAGCCGGACAACCACAGATACGCAGTATTTT. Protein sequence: CAWSRTTTDTQYF.